This is a list of T cell receptor beta chains from one sample in a study of a mutant IDH1 vaccine in newly diagnosed glioma. Generated by immunoSEQ multiplex PCR, the TCRdb table keeps only in-frame clones and is missing some. The table includes roughly 40,000 clones, roughly 84% detected once. Their specific antigens are unknown. This specimen was PBMCs, taken from a glioma patient whose treatment included an IDH1 peptide vaccine. The receptors come from a woman in her forties or fifties with glioma. Both conserved end residues are trimmed from each CDR3.

v_call	j_call	cdr3_aa
TRBV10-1	TRBJ2-3	ASSRATDTQY
TRBV6-1	TRBJ1-2	ASSEVGSGGGYT
TRBV29-1	TRBJ1-2	SAEGQGRGYT
TRBV29-1	TRBJ2-7	SGGRGSAYEQY
TRBV4-3	TRBJ1-3	ASGQGGSGNTIY
TRBV6-5	TRBJ1-1	ASSDRALGTEAF
TRBV9	TRBJ2-1	ASSTASNEQF
TRBV25-1	TRBJ2-7	ASSVPGSYEQY
TRBV6-1	TRBJ1-5	ASSERGSQPQH
TRBV28	TRBJ1-5	ASSALLNQPQH
TRBV5-6	TRBJ2-1	ASSGGGWGLGVNEQF
TRBV27	TRBJ1-6	ASSPAPYNSPLH
TRBV4-1	TRBJ1-5	ASSQVPGNQPQH
TRBV19	TRBJ2-5	ASSNSRKGETQY
TRBV4-1	TRBJ2-7	ASSAQGALSEQY
TRBV6-1	TRBJ1-1	ASRGHQNTEAF
TRBV25-1	TRBJ1-4	ASSELTGNNEKLF
TRBV7-9	TRBJ1-5	ASSSIGAVGNQPQH
TRBV27	TRBJ2-1	ATERGGLYNEQF
TRBV7-2	TRBJ1-3	ASSLSSSGNTIY
TRBV15	TRBJ1-4	ATSKGQVNEKLF
TRBV4-3	TRBJ2-5	ASSQDWAGGQETQY
TRBV6-1	TRBJ2-7	ASSDRAGTYEQY
TRBV5-5	TRBJ1-6	ASSYPAVGSPLH